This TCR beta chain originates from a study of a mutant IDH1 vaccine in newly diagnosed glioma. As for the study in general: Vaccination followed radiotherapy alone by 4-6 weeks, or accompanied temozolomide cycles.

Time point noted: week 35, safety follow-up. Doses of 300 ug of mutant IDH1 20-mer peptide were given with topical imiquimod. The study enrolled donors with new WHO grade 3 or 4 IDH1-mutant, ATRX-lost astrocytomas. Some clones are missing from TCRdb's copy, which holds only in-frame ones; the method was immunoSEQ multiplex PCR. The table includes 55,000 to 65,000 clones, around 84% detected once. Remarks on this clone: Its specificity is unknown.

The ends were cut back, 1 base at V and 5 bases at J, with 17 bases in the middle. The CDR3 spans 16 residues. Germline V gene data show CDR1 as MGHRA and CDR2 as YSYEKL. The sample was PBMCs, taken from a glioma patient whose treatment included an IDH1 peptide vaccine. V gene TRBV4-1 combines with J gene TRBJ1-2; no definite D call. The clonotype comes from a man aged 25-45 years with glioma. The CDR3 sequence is CASSQVLYGERYGYTF. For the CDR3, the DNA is TGCGCCAGCAGCCAAGTTCTGTACGGAGAGCGGTATGGCTACACCTTC.